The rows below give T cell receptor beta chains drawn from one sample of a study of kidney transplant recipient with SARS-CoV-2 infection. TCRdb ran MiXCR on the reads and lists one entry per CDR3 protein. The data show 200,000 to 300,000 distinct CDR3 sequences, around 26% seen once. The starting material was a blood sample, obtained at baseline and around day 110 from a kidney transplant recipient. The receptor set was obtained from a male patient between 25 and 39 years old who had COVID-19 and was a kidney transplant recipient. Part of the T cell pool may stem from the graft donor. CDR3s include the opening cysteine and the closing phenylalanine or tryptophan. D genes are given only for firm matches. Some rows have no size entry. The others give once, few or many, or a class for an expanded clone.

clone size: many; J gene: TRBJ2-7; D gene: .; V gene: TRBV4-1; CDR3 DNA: TGCGCCAGCAGCTCAACCCCGGACGGGGCCTACGAGCAGTACTTC; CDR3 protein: CASSSTPDGAYEQYF
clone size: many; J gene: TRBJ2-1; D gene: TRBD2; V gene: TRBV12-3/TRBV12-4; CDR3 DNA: TGTGCCAGCACCCCAGGACTAGCGGTCTACAATGAGCAGTTCTTC; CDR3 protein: CASTPGLAVYNEQFF
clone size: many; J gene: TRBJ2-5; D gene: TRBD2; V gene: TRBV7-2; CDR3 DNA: TGTGCCAGCAGCTCTGGACTAGCGGGCCGACAAGAGACCCAGTACTTC; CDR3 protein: CASSSGLAGRQETQYF
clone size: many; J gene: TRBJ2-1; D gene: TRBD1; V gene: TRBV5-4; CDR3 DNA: TGTGCCAGCAGCTCGAGACAGGGAACCTACAATGAGCAGTTCTTC; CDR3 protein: CASSSRQGTYNEQFF
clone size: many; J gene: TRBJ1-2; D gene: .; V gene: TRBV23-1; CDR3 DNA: TGCGCCAGCAGTGGTCTCTTGCTACGCAGAAAGACCTATGGCTACACCTTC; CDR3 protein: CASSGLLLRRKTYGYTF
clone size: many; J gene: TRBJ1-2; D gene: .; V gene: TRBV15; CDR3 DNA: TGTGCCACCAGCCCGTTTCCAAGGTGTGGAAAGACCTATGGCTACACCTTC; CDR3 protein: CATSPFPRCGKTYGYTF
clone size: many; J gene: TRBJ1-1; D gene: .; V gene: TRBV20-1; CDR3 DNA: TGCAGTGCTCCCCCGTCGGGGGGGGAGAACACTGAAGCTTTCTTT; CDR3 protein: CSAPPSGGENTEAFF
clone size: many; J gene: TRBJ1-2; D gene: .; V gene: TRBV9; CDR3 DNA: TGTGCCAGCTCCCGGTGGTACTCAAGAAAGACCTATGGCTACACCTTC; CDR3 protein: CASSRWYSRKTYGYTF
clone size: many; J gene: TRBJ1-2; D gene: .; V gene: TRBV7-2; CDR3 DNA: TGTGCCAGCAGCAGAACAGACAGAGACGGAAAGACCTATGGCTACACCTTC; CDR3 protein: CASSRTDRDGKTYGYTF
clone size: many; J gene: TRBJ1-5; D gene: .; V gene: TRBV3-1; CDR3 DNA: TGTGCCAGCAGCCAAGGTACCAATAGGGGTCAGCCCCAGCATTTT; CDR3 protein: CASSQGTNRGQPQHF
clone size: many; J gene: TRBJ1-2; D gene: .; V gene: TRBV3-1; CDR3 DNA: TGTGCCAGCAGCTTGCTCGGCACCCTTCGAAAGACCTATGGCTACACCTTC; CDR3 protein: CASSLLGTLRKTYGYTF
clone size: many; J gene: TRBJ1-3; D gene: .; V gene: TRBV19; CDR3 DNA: TGTGCCAGTAGTATAACGCCACAAGTCTCTGGAAACACCATATATTTT; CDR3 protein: CASSITPQVSGNTIYF
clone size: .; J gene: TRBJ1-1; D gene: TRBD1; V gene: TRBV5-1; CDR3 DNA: TGCGCCAGCAGCTTGGGACAGGGGCCCACTGAAGCTTTCTTT; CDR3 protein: CASSLGQGPTEAFF
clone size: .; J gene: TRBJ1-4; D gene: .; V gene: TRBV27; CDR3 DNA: TGTGCCAGCAGCTTAAAGGGGCGACGGGCTGAAAAACTGTTTTTT; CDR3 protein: CASSLKGRRAEKLFF
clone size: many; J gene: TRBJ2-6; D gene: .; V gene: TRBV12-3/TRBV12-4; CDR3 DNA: TGTGCCAGCAGAAAACAGAGCTCTGGGGCCAACGTCCTGACTTTC; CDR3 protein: CASRKQSSGANVLTF
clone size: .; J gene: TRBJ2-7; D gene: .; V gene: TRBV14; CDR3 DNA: TGTGCCAGCAGCCACCCTTGGGGGGCCGGCTCTGAGCAGTACTTC; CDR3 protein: CASSHPWGAGSEQYF
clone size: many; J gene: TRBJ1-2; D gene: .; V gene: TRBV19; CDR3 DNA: TGTGCCAGTAGCCAATTGACAACTAACTATGGCTACACCTTC; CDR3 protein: CASSQLTTNYGYTF
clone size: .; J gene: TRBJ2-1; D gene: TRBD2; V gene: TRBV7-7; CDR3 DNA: TGTGCCAGCAGCTTAGAAAAAGCGGGAAGCTCCCACAATGAGCAGTTCTTC; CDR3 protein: CASSLEKAGSSHNEQFF
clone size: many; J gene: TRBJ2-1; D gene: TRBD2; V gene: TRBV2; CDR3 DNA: TGTGCCAGCAGTGTGGGTCTAGCGGGAATGTTGAATGAGCAGTTCTTC; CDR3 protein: CASSVGLAGMLNEQFF
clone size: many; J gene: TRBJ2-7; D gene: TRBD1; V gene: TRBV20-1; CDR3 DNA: TGCAGTGCTAGAGGACAGGGCTACTACGAGCAGTACTTC; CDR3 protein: CSARGQGYYEQYF
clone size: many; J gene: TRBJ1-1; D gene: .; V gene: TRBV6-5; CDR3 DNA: TGTGCCAGTACCTACGAGAGGTCCACTGAAGCTTTCTTT; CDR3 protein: CASTYERSTEAFF
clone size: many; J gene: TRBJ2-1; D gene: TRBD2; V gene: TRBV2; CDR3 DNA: TGTGCCAGCGGACTAGCGGGCTGGAATGAGCAGTTCTTC; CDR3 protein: CASGLAGWNEQFF
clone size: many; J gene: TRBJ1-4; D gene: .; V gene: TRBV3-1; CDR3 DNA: TGTGCCAGCAGCCAGGGCAGGATCAACGAAAAACTGTTTTTT; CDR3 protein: CASSQGRINEKLFF
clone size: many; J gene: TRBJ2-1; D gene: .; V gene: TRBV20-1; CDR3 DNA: TGCAGTGCTAGAGATGCTGCTTCCTACAATGAGCAGTTCTTC; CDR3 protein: CSARDAASYNEQFF
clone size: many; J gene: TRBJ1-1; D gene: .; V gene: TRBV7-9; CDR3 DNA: TGTGCCAGCAGCTTATTACAGTGGACTGAAGCTTTCTTT; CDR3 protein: CASSLLQWTEAFF
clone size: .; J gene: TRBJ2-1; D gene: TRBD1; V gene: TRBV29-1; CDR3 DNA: TGCAGCGCCCACAGACAGGGGTTCAATGAGCAGTTCTTC; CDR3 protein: CSAHRQGFNEQFF
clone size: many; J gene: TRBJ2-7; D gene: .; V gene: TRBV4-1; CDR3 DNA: TGCGCCAGCAGCCAACCCAACACCGGGCTCTACGAGCAGTACTTC; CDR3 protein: CASSQPNTGLYEQYF
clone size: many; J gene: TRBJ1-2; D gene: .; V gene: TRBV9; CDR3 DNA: TGTGCCAGCGAAGGGATGTACTCAAGAAAGACCTATGGCTACACCTTC; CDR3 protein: CASEGMYSRKTYGYTF
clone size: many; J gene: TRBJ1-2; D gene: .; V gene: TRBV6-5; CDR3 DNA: TGTGCCAGCACCCAACGCACTATCTTGGCGAACTATGGCTACACCTTC; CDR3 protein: CASTQRTILANYGYTF
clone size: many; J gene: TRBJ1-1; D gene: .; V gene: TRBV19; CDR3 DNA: TGTGCCAGTAATCCACGGGAAGACCTGAACACTGAAGCTTTCTTT; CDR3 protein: CASNPREDLNTEAFF
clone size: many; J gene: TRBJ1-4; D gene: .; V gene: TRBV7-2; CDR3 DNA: TGTGCCAGCAGCTTAATGGGTACTGAAAAACTGTTTTTT; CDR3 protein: CASSLMGTEKLFF
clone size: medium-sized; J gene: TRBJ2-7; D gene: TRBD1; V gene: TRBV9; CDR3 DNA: TGTGCCAGCAGCGGACAGGGGGCCTACGAGCAGTACTTC; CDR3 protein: CASSGQGAYEQYF
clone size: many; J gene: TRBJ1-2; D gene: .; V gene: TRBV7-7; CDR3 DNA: TGTGCCAGCAGCGACTTATATAAGTGCCGAAAGACCTATGGCTACACCTTC; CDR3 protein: CASSDLYKCRKTYGYTF
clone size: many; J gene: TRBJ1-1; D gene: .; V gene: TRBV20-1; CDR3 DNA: TGCAGTGCTAGAGGGGGCAGGGGCTGGGACACTGAAGCTTTCTTT; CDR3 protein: CSARGGRGWDTEAFF
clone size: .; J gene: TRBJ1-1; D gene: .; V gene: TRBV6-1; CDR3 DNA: TGTGCCAGCAGTGAGGTTATGAACACTGAAGCTTCCTTT; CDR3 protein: CASSEVMNTEASF
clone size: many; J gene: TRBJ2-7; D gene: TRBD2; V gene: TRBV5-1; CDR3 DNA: TGCGCCAGCAGCTTGGCCCCTAGCGGCACCTACGAGCAGTACTTC; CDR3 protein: CASSLAPSGTYEQYF
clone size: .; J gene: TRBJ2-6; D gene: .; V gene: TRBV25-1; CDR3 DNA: TGTGCCAGCACACCGGGACTTTCAAGCTCTGGGGCCAACGTCCCGACTTTC; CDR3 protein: CASTPGLSSSGANVPTF
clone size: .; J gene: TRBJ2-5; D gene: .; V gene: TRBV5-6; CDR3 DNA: TGTGCCAGCAGCCAAATTCGGGGTGGCGAGACCCAGTACTTC; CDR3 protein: CASSQIRGGETQYF
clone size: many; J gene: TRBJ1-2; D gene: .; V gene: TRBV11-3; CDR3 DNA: TGTGCCAGCAGCCCATGTGCCGATCTCGGAAAGACCTATGGCTACACCTTC; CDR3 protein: CASSPCADLGKTYGYTF
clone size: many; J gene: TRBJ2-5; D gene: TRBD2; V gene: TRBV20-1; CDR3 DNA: TGCAGTGCCCTCAGCGGGGGGCGGGAGACCCAGTACTTC; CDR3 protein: CSALSGGRETQYF
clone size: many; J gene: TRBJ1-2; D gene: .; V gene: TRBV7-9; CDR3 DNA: TGTGCCAGCAGCTTTGAGACAGCTCCCTATGGCTACACCTTC; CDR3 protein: CASSFETAPYGYTF
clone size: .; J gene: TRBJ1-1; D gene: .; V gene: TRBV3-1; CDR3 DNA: TGTGCCAGCAGCTCGTGTGGTCCCATTTCAATTCGCACTGAAGCTTTCTTT; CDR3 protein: CASSSCGPISIRTEAFF
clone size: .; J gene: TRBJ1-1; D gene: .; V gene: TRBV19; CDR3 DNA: TGTGCCAGTATCTCACCCTTCCGAGGGGGTTACCCTGAAGCTTTCTTT; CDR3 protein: CASISPFRGGYPEAFF
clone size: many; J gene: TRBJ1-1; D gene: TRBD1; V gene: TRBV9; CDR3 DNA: TGTGCCAGCAGCCCCGGGGGACAGTTTAACACTGAAGCTTTCTTT; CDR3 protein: CASSPGGQFNTEAFF
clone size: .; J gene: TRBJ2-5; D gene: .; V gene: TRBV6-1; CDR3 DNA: TGTGCCAGCAGTGATTACGTCGGCGGGTCGGAGACCCAGTACTTC; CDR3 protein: CASSDYVGGSETQYF
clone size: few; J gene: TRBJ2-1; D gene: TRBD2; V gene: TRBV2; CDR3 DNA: TGTGCCAGCGCCGGGACTAGCGGGAGAAATGAGCAGTTCTTC; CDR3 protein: CASAGTSGRNEQFF
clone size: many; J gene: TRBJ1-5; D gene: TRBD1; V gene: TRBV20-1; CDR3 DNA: TGCAGTGCTGGGGACAGGACCAATCAGCCCCAGCATTTT; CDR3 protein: CSAGDRTNQPQHF
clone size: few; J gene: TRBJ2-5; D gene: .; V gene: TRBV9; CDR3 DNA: TGTGCCAGCAGCGTAGACGCAGGGCCGGAGACCCAGTACTTC; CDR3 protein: CASSVDAGPETQYF